The clone carrying this TCR beta chain was picked up one time. The data originate from a study of blood T cell repertoires in COVID-19. The overall study: The United States, Italy and Spain were the sources of the acute and convalescent COVID-19 samples. Sources were T cells, B-cell-depleted T cells, or PBMCs; the material itself was cDNA or gDNA.

Produced via immunoSEQ multiplex PCR; TCRdb's table is partial and in-frame only. The table lists about 62,000 clones, approximately 90% of them singletons. The germline V gene has CDR1 SGHVS and CDR2 FNYEAQ. Losses at the gene ends were 0 bases for V and 4 bases for J; bases not matched to a gene: 9. The CDR3 sequence is 17 residues long. The source is a woman aged 55-69 years with acute or convalescent COVID-19. The V call is TRBV7-6, the J call TRBJ2-5; 9 nucleotides align to TRBD2. The sequenced material came from peripheral blood. The CDR3 DNA reads as TGTGCCAGCAGCTTAGCCGTTGGGGGGACTAGCAGAGAGACCCAGTACTTC. Protein sequence: CASSLAVGGTSRETQYF.